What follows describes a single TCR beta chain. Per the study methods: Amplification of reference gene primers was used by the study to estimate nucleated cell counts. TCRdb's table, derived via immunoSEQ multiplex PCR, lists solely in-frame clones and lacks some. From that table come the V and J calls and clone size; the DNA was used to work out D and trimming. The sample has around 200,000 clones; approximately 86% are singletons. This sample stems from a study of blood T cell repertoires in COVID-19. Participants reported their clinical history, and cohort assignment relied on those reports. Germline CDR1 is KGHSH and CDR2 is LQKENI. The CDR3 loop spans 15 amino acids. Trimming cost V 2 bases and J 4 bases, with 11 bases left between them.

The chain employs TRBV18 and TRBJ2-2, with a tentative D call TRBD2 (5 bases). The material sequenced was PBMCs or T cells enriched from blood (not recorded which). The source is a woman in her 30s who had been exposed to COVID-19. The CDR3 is CASSPGGGGTGELFF. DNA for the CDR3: TGTGCCAGCTCACCAGGTGGAGGAGGCACCGGGGAGCTGTTTTTT. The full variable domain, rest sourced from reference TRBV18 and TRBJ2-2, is NAGVMQNPRHLVRRRGQEARLRCSPMKGHSHVYWYRQLPEEGLKFMVYLQKENIIDESGMPKERFSAEFPKEGPSILRIQQVVRGDSAAYFCASSPGGGGTGELFFGEGSRLTVL.